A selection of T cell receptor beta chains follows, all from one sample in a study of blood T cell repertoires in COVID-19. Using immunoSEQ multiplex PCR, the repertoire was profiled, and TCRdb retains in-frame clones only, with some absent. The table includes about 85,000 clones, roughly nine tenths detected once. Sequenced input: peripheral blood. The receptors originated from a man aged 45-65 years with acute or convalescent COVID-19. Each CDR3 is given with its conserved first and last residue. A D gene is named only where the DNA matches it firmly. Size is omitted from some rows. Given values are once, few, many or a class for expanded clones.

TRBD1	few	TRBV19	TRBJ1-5	CASVEGQGINQPQHF	TGTGCCAGTGTCGAGGGACAGGGGATTAATCAGCCCCAGCATTTT
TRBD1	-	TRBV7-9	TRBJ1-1	CASSSPTGENTEAFF	TGTGCCAGCAGCTCTCCCACAGGGGAGAACACTGAAGCTTTCTTT
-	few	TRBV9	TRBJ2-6	CASSALSGANVLTF	TGTGCCAGCAGCGCCCTCTCTGGGGCCAACGTCCTGACTTTC
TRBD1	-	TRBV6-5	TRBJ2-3	CASSDRVFSTDTQYF	TGTGCCAGCAGCGACAGGGTTTTTAGCACAGATACGCAGTATTTT
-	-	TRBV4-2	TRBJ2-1	CASSQVADEQFF	TGTGCCAGCAGCCAAGTAGCGGATGAGCAGTTCTTC
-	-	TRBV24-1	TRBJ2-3	CATSDPGTTTDTQYF	TGTGCCACCAGTGACCCCGGGACAACCACAGATACGCAGTATTTT
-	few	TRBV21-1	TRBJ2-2	CASSKPLAGSTGELFF	TGTGCCAGCAGCAAACCACTAGCGGGCTCCACCGGGGAGCTGTTTTTT
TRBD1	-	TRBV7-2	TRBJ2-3	CASSFLRGQGTDTQYF	TGTGCCAGCAGCTTCCTCCGCGGACAGGGTACAGATACGCAGTATTTT
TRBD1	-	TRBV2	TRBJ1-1	CASRDRGNTEAFF	TGTGCCAGCAGGGACAGGGGAAACACTGAAGCTTTCTTT
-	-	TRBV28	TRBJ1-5	CASSLSQGPNQPQHF	TGTGCCAGCAGTTTAAGTCAGGGCCCCAATCAGCCCCAGCATTTT
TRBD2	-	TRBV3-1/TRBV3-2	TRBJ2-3	CASSHPSSGSTDTQYF	TGTGCCAGCAGCCATCCCTCTAGCGGCAGCACAGATACGCAGTATTTT
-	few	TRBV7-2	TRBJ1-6	CASSPLQGPYNSPLHF	TGTGCCAGCAGCCCCCTACAGGGTCCCTATAATTCACCCCTCCACTTT
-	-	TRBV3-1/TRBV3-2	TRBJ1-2	CASSQEGDNYGYTF	TGTGCCAGCAGCCAAGAGGGCGATAACTATGGCTACACCTTC
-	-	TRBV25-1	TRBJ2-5	CASSEWTMDWRRQETQYF	TGTGCCAGCAGTGAATGGACCATGGATTGGAGGCGGCAAGAGACCCAGTACTTC
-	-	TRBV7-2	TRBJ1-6	CASSRLSYNSPLHF	TGTGCCAGCAGCCGTCTCTCCTATAATTCACCCCTCCACTTT
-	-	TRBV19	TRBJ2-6	CASNPTSTGANVLTF	TGTGCCAGTAATCCGACCTCGACAGGGGCCAACGTCCTGACTTTC
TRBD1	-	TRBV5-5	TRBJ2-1	CASTFGTVRDEQFF	TGTGCCAGCACCTTTGGGACAGTGAGGGATGAGCAGTTCTTC
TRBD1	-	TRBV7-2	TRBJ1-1	CASSFSGQTNTEAFF	TGTGCCAGCAGCTTTTCGGGACAGACTAACACTGAAGCTTTCTTT
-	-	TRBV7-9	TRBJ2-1	CASSEPRQIYNEQFF	TGTGCCAGCAGCGAGCCTCGACAGATCTACAATGAGCAGTTCTTC
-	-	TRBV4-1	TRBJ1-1	CASARGATEAFF	TGCGCCAGCGCCCGGGGGGCCACTGAAGCTTTCTTT
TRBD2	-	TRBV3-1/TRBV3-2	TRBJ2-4	CASSQDGLAGAGDF	TGTGCCAGCAGCCAAGATGGACTAGCGGGGGCCGGGGACTTC
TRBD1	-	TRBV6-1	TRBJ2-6	CASSAGQGSFSGANVLTF	TGTGCCAGCAGTGCAGGACAGGGCTCATTTTCTGGGGCCAACGTCCTGACTTTC
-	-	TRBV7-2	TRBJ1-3	CASSSDSSGNTIYF	TGTGCCAGCAGCTCCGACAGCTCTGGAAACACCATATATTTT
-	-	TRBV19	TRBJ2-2	CASSWSVRTGELFF	TGTGCCAGTAGCTGGAGCGTGAGGACCGGGGAGCTGTTTTTT
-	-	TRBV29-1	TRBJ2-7	CSVEVSGAYEQYF	TGCAGCGTTGAAGTCTCAGGGGCGTACGAGCAGTACTTC
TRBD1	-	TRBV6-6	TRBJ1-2	CASSPTGGPANYGYTF	TGTGCCAGCAGTCCTACAGGGGGCCCAGCTAACTATGGCTACACCTTC
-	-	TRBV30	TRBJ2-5	CAWNRLGRQETQYF	TGTGCCTGGAATCGGCTAGGTCGACAAGAGACCCAGTACTTC
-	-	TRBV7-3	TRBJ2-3	CASRGTEDYTQYF	TGTGCGAGCCGGGGGACGGAAGATTATACGCAGTATTTT
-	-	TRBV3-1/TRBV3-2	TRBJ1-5	CASSPGQGNQPQHF	TGTGCCAGCAGCCCGGGACAAGGAAATCAGCCCCAGCATTTT
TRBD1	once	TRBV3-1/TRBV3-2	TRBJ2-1	CASSLYRGSYNEQFF	TGTGCCAGCAGCCTGTACAGGGGTTCCTACAATGAGCAGTTCTTC
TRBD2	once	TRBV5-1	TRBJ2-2	CASGLASTGELFF	TGCGCCAGCGGACTAGCTAGCACCGGGGAGCTGTTTTTT
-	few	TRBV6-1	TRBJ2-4	CASSELGLAKNIQYF	TGTGCCAGCAGTGAACTGGGACTAGCCAAAAACATTCAGTACTTC
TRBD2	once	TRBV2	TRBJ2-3	CASSRWTSGGSTDTQYF	TGTGCCAGCAGTCGTTGGACTAGCGGGGGTAGCACAGATACGCAGTATTTT
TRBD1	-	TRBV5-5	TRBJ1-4	CASSLGTVVYEKLFF	TGTGCCAGCAGCTTAGGGACAGTAGTTTATGAAAAACTGTTTTTT
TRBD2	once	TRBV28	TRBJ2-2	CASRLAGGIGELFF	TGTGCCAGCAGGCTAGCGGGAGGGATCGGGGAGCTGTTTTTT
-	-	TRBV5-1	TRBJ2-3	CASSLGGRGDTQYF	TGCGCCAGCAGCTTGGGGGGCAGAGGCGATACGCAGTATTTT
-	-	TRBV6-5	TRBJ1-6	CASSPQTKPSALHF	TGTGCCAGCAGTCCCCAAACCAAGCCTTCGGCCCTCCACTTT
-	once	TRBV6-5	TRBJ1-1	CASRPGSSREAFF	TGTGCCAGCAGACCAGGTAGTTCTCGTGAAGCTTTCTTT
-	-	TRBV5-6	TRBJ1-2	CASSQLRQLPYGYTF	TGTGCCAGCAGCCAACTTAGACAGCTACCATATGGCTACACCTTC
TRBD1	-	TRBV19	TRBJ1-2	CASSMGAPGQGLYGYTF	TGTGCCAGTAGTATGGGGGCCCCGGGACAGGGCCTCTATGGCTACACCTTC
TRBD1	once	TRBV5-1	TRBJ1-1	CASSLGRGRMNTEAFF	TGCGCCAGCAGCTTGGGAAGGGGGCGAATGAACACTGAAGCTTTCTTT
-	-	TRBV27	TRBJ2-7	CASSSSPRDYEQYF	TGTGCCAGCAGTTCTTCTCCTCGGGACTACGAGCAGTACTTC
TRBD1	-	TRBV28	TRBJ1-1	CASSLGQGNTEAFF	TGTGCCAGCAGTTTGGGACAGGGGAACACTGAAGCTTTCTTT
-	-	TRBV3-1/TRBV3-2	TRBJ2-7	CASSHPTGSSYEQYF	TGTGCCAGCAGCCATCCTACCGGGAGCTCCTACGAGCAGTACTTC
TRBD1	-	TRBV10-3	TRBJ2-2	CAIRPGQGATGELFF	TGTGCCATCCGCCCCGGACAGGGGGCGACCGGGGAGCTGTTTTTT
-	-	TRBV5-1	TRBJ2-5	CASSVDTYQETQYF	TGCGCCAGCAGCGTGGACACGTACCAAGAGACCCAGTACTTC
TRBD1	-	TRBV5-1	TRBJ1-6	CASSLGQGNSPLHF	TGCGCCAGCAGCTTGGGACAGGGCAATTCACCCCTCCACTTT
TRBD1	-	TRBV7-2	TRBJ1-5	CASSLEGTGVTPQHF	TGTGCCAGCAGCTTAGAAGGGACAGGGGTGACGCCCCAGCATTTT
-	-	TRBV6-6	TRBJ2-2	CAAGGYTGELFF	TGTGCCGCTGGGGGGTACACCGGGGAGCTGTTTTTT
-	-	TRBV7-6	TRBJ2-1	CASSVDSDEQFF	TGTGCCAGCAGTGTGGACAGCGATGAGCAGTTCTTC
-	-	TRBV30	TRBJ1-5	CASAASYNQPQHF	TGTGCCTCGGCGGCCAGTTACAATCAGCCCCAGCATTTT
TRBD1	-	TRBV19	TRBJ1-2	CASSVSPDRAGGYTF	TGTGCCAGTAGTGTATCGCCGGACAGGGCCGGCGGCTACACCTTC
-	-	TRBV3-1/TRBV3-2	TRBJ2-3	CASSQGTADTQYF	TGTGCCAGCAGCCAAGGGACAGCAGATACGCAGTATTTT
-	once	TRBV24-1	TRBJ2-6	CATGGTGANVLTF	TGTGCCACCGGAGGGACTGGGGCCAACGTCCTGACTTTC
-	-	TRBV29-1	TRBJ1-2	CSVELAGFYGYTF	TGCAGCGTTGAATTGGCCGGGTTCTATGGCTACACCTTC
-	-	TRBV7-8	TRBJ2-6	CASSSSGMANVLTF	TGTGCCAGCAGCTCCAGCGGAATGGCCAACGTCCTGACTTTC
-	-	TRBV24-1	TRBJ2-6	CATSDPSGANVLTF	TGTGCCACCAGTGATCCATCTGGGGCCAACGTCCTGACTTTC
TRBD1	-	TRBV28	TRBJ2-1	CASSRTGTAEQFF	TGTGCCAGCAGCCGAACCGGGACAGCCGAGCAGTTCTTC